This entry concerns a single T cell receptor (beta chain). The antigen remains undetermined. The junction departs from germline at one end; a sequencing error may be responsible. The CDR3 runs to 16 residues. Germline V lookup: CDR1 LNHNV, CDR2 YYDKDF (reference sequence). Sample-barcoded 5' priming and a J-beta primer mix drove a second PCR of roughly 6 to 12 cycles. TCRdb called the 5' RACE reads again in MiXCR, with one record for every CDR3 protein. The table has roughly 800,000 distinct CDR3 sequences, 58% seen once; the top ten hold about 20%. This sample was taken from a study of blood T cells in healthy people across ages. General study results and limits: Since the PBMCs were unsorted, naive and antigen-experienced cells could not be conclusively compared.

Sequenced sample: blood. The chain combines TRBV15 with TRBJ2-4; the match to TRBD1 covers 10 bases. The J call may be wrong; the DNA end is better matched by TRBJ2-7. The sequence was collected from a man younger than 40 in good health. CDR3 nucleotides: TGTGCCATCAGCAACAGGGACAGGGGCTATACCTACGAGCAGTACTTC. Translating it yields CAISNRDRGYTYEQYF.